Listed below are T cell receptor beta chains from one sample, sequenced in a study of cytomegalovirus exposure and HLA in healthy donors. The protocol was immunoSEQ multiplex PCR, while the TCRdb copy is restricted to in-frame clones and leaves out a portion. The table records about 98,000 clones, roughly three fifths of them present only once. Specimen: PBMCs. All receptors derive from a human donor in good health. CDR3s leave out the opening cysteine and the closing phenylalanine or tryptophan.

cdr3_length: 12; v_call: TRBV30; j_call: TRBJ1-1; cdr3_aa: AWSVGRGVDEAF
cdr3_length: 15; v_call: TRBV19; j_call: TRBJ2-1; cdr3_aa: ASSWGAGPMMLNEQF
cdr3_length: 17; v_call: TRBV30; j_call: TRBJ1-6; cdr3_aa: AWKAGTGDFFSYNSPLH
cdr3_length: 16; v_call: TRBV27; j_call: TRBJ2-7; cdr3_aa: ASSLRAGTGKSSYEQY
cdr3_length: 13; v_call: TRBV11-2; j_call: TRBJ2-2; cdr3_aa: ASLLGLGAPGELF
cdr3_length: 10; v_call: TRBV15; j_call: TRBJ1-2; cdr3_aa: ATSSGQDGYT
cdr3_length: 12; v_call: TRBV2; j_call: TRBJ2-7; cdr3_aa: ASSESRGAYEQY
cdr3_length: 12; v_call: TRBV15; j_call: TRBJ1-6; cdr3_aa: ATTPAGSGSPLH
cdr3_length: 13; v_call: TRBV9; j_call: TRBJ2-5; cdr3_aa: ASSVSRGPQETQY
cdr3_length: 15; v_call: TRBV9; j_call: TRBJ2-1; cdr3_aa: ASSVAPSGQSYNEQF
cdr3_length: 11; v_call: TRBV28; j_call: TRBJ1-2; cdr3_aa: ASRRDRLYGYT
cdr3_length: 13; v_call: TRBV27; j_call: TRBJ2-4; cdr3_aa: ASSLSAGPGDIQY
cdr3_length: 12; v_call: TRBV13; j_call: TRBJ2-7; cdr3_aa: ASRLGQGANEQY
cdr3_length: 13; v_call: TRBV27; j_call: TRBJ2-7; cdr3_aa: ASSFIRLGGLEQY
cdr3_length: 12; v_call: TRBV11-2; j_call: TRBJ2-5; cdr3_aa: ASSLRQRQETQY
cdr3_length: 13; v_call: TRBV12-5; j_call: TRBJ2-5; cdr3_aa: ASGLGRQGEETQY
cdr3_length: 13; v_call: TRBV5-6; j_call: TRBJ1-6; cdr3_aa: ASSLVGHLNSPLH
cdr3_length: 13; v_call: TRBV4-2; j_call: TRBJ2-5; cdr3_aa: ASSRKGSGDETQY
cdr3_length: 15; v_call: TRBV5-1; j_call: TRBJ2-7; cdr3_aa: ASSLPTSGSWNYEQY
cdr3_length: 14; v_call: TRBV9; j_call: TRBJ2-1; cdr3_aa: ASSVEAGDAYNEQF
cdr3_length: 14; v_call: TRBV4-1; j_call: TRBJ1-2; cdr3_aa: ASSQDAALLNYGYT
cdr3_length: 12; v_call: TRBV4-1; j_call: TRBJ2-7; cdr3_aa: ASSLQGDSYEQY
cdr3_length: 10; v_call: TRBV5-1; j_call: TRBJ2-5; cdr3_aa: ASSLGLAGMY
cdr3_length: 11; v_call: TRBV5-1; j_call: TRBJ1-1; cdr3_aa: ASSFVTNTEAF